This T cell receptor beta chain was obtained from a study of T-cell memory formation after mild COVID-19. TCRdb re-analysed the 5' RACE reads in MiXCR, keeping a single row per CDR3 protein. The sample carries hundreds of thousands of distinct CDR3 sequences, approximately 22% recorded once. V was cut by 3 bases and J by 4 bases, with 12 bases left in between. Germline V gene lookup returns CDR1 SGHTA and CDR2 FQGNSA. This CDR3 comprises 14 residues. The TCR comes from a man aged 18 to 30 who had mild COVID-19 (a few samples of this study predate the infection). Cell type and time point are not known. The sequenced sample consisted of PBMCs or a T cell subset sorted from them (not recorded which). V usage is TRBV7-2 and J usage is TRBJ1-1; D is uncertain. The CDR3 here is CASSFGGESTEAFF. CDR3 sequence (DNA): TGTGCCAGCAGCTTTGGAGGCGAGTCCACTGAAGCTTTCTTT.